This TCR beta chain came from a study of blood T cell repertoires in COVID-19. Study details: Sites across the United States, Italy and Spain contributed samples from acute and convalescent COVID-19. T cells, B-cell-depleted T cells, or PBMCs supplied cDNA or gDNA.

V gave up 5 bases and J gave up 4 bases; unmatched junction bases: 7. The CDR3 totals 15 residues. CDR1 MNHEY and CDR2 SMNVEV come from the germline V gene (reference sequence). As originally analysed: Amplification of reference gene primers provided the estimated nucleated cell counts. The method was immunoSEQ multiplex PCR; TCRdb's version includes in-frame clones alone and lacks a portion of them. The V and J calls and clone size come from that table; D and trimming were worked out from the DNA. The sample carries about 260,000 clones, about 89% recorded once. Material for sequencing was peripheral blood. The sequence came from a man aged 40-50 years who had recovered from COVID-19. V gene TRBV27 combines with J gene TRBJ2-7, with 11 bases aligning to TRBD2. Written as DNA, the CDR3 is TGTGCCAGCAGTCGAACCACTAGCGGGAGATACGAGCAGTACTTC. As protein: CASSRTTSGRYEQYF.